The clone carrying this T cell receptor beta chain was found once. The age range of participants was about 18 to 90 years, with residence in about 25 US areas. Participant reports of clinical history set cohort assignment. In the original processing: Amplified reference gene primers provided the basis for estimating nucleated cell counts. Measured with immunoSEQ multiplex PCR; TCRdb has only the in-frame clones, and not every one. That table gives V, J and clone size, and the DNA gave D and trimming. This table holds hundreds of thousands of clones, over 75% found once. The data belong to a study of blood T cell repertoires in COVID-19. Source material: PBMCs or T cells enriched from blood (not recorded which). This TCR derives from a man aged 18 to 29 who had recovered from COVID-19.

CDR3 nucleotides: TGTGCCAGCAGCCCCAGACAGGGACTTAATGAAAAACTGTTTTTT. Amino acid sequence: CASSPRQGLNEKLFF. The V call is TRBV21-1, the J call TRBJ1-4; the D call of TRBD1 is as the table states it, not checked on the DNA. TRBV21-1 is an annotated pseudogene. This CDR3 is built from 15 residues.